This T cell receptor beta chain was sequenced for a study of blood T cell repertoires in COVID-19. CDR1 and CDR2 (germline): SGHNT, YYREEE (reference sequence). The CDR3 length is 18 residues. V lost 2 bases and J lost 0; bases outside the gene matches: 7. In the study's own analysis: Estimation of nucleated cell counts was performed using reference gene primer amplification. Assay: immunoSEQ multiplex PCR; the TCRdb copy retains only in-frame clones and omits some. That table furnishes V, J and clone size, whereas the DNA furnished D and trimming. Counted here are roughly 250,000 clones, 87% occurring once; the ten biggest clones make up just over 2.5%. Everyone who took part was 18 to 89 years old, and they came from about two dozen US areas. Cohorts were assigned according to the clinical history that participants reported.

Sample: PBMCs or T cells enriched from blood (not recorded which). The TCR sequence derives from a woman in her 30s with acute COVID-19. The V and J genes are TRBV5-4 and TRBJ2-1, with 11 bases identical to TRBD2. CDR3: CASSLTTSGGRSYNEQFF. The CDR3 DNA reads TGTGCCAGCAGCTTAACTACTAGCGGGGGACGCTCCTACAATGAGCAGTTCTTC.